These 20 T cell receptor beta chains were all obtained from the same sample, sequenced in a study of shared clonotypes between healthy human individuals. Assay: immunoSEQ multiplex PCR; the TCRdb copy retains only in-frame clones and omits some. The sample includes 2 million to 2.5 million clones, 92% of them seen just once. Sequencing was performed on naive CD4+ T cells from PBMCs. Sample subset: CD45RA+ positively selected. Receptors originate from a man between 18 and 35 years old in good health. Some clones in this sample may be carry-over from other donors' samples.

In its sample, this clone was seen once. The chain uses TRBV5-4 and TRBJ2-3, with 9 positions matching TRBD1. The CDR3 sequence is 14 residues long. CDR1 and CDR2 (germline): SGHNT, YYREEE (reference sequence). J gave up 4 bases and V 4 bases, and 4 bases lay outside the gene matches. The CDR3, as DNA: TGTGCCAGCAGCGTACAGGGGGCTTCAGATACGCAGTATTTT. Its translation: CASSVQGASDTQYF.

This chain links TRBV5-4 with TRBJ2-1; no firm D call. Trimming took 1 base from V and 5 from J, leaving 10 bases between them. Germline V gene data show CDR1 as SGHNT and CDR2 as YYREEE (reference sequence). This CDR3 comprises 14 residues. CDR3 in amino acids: CASSLSSRHNEQFF. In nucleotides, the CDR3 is TGTGCCAGCAGCTTGAGTAGCAGGCACAATGAGCAGTTCTTC.

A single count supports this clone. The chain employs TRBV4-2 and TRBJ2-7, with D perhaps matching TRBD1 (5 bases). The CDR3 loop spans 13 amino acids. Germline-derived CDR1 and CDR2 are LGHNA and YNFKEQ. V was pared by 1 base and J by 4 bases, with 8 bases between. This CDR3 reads CASSQVGRYEQYF. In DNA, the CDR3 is TGTGCCAGCAGCCAAGTGGGGCGGTACGAGCAGTACTTC.

The CDR3 DNA is TGTGCCAGCAACCTGCAAGGGGCTGACACTGAAGCTTTCTTT. Protein: CASNLQGADTEAFF. The rearrangement links TRBV6-1 to TRBJ1-1; possibly TRBD1 for D (5 bases). This CDR3 comprises 14 residues. Between the trimmed V and J ends, which lost 7 bases and 3 bases, there was a span of 15 bases. Per the germline V gene, CDR1 is MNHNS and CDR2 is SASEGT.

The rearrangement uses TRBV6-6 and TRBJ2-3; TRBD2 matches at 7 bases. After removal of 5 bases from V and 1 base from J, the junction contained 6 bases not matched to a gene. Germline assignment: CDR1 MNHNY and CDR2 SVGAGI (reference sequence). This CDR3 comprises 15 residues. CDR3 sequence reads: CASSLGLGGTDTQYF. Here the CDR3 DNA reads TGTGCCAGCAGTCTTGGACTAGGCGGCACAGATACGCAGTATTTT.

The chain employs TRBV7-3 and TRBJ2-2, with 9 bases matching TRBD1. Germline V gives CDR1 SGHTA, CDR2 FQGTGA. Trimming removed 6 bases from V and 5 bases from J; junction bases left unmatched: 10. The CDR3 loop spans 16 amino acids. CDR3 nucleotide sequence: TGTGCCAGCAGTAAAACAGGGGGCGCCTCTACCGGGGAGCTGTTTTTT. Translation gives CASSKTGGASTGELFF.

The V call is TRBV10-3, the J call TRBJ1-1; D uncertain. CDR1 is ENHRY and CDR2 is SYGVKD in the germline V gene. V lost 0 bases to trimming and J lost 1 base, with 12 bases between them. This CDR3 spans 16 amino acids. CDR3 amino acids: CAISESIGNPNTEAFF. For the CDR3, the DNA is TGTGCCATCAGTGAGTCGATCGGGAATCCGAACACTGAAGCTTTCTTT.

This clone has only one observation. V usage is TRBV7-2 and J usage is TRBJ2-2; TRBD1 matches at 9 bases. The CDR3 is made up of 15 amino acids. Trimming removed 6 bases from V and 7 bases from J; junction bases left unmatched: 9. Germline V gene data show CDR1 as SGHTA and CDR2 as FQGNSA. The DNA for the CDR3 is TGTGCCAGCAGGCTCACAGGGGGCGACGTCGGGGAGCTGTTTTTT. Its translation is CASRLTGGDVGELFF.

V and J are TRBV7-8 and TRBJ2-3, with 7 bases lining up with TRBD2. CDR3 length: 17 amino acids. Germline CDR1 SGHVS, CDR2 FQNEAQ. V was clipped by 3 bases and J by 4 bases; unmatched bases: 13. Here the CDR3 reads CASSFRFRGSNADTQYF. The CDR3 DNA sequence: TGTGCCAGCAGCTTCCGGTTCCGCGGGAGTAATGCAGATACGCAGTATTTT.

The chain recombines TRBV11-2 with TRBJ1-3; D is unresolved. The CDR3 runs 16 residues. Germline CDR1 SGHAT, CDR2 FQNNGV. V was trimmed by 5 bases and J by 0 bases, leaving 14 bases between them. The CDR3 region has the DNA TGTGCCAGCAGCACCCCTGGCGGCCCCTCTGGAAACACCATATATTTT. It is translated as CASSTPGGPSGNTIYF.

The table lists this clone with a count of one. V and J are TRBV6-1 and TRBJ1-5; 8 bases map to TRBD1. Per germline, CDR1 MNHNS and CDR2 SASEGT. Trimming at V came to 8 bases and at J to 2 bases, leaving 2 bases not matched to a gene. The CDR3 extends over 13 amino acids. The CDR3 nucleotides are TGTGCCAGCTTGGACAGGGGCAATCAGCCCCAGCATTTT. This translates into CASLDRGNQPQHF.

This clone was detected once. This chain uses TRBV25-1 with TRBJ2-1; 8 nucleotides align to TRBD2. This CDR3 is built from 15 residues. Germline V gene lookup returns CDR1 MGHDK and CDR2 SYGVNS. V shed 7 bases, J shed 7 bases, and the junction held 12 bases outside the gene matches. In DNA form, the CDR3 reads TGTGCCAGCATCCCGGGGGGGGCGCGTTGGAATGAGCAGTTCTTC. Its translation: CASIPGGARWNEQFF.

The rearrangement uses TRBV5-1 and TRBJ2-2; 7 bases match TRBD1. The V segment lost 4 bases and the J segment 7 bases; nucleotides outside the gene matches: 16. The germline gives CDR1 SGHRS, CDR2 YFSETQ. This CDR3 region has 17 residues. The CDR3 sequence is CASSPTRQGRAVGELFF. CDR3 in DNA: TGCGCCAGCAGCCCCACACGACAGGGTCGGGCGGTCGGGGAGCTGTTTTTT.

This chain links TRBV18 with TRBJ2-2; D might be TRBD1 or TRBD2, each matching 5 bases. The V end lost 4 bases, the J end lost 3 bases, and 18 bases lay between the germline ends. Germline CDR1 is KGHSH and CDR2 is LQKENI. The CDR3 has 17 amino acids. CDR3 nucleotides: TGTGCCAGCTCACGCTTGCAAGGGGACGTCGACACCGGGGAGCTGTTTTTT. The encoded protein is CASSRLQGDVDTGELFF.

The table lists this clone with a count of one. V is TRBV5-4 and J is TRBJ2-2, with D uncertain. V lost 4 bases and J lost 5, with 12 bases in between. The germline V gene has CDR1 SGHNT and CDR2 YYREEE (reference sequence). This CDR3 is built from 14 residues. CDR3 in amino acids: CASSDTGSTGELFF. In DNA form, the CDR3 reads TGTGCCAGCAGCGACACCGGGTCTACCGGGGAGCTGTTTTTT.

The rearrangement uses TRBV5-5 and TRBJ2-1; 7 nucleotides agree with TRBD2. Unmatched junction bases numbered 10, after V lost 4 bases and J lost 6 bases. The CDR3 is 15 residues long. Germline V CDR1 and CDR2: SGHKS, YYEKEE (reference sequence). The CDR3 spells CASSRVAGGTNEQFF. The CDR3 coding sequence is TGTGCCAGCAGCAGGGTAGCGGGCGGCACCAATGAGCAGTTCTTC.

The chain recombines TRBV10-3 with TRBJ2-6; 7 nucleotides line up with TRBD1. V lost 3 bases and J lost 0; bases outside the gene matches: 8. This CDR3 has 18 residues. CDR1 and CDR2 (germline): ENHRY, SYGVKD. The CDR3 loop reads CAISDPSGQLSGANVLTF. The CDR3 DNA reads TGTGCCATCAGTGATCCCTCGGGACAGCTCTCTGGGGCCAACGTCCTGACTTTC.

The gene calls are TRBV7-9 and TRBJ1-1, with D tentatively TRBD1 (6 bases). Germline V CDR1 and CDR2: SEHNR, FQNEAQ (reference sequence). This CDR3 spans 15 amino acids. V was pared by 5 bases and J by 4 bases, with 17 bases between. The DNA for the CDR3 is TGTGCCAGCAGCCGCCCTGAGAGGGGGGGCACTGAAGCTTTCTTT. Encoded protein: CASSRPERGGTEAFF.

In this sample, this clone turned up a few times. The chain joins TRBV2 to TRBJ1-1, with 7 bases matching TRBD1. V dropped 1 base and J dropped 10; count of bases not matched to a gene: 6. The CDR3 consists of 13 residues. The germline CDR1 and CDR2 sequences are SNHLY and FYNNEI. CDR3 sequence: CASSEEGTVRAFF. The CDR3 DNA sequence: TGTGCCAGCAGTGAAGAAGGGACAGTGCGAGCTTTCTTT.

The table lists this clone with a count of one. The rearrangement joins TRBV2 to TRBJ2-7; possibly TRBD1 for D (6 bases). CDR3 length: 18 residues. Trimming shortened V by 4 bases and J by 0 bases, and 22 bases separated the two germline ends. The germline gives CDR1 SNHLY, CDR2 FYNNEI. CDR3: CASSVAGRGATSSYEQYF. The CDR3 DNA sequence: TGTGCCAGCAGTGTGGCCGGCAGGGGCGCTACAAGCTCCTACGAGCAGTACTTC.